This TCR beta chain appears in the sequencing data of a study of cytomegalovirus exposure and HLA in healthy donors. This CDR3 contains 12 residues. Germline V gives CDR1 SEHNR, CDR2 FQNEAQ (reference sequence). Trimming left V 3 bases short and J 11 bases short, with 13 bases between. On this clone itself: This sample includes further DNA sequences coding for the same CDR3.

PCR employed 60 Vbeta and 13 Jbeta primers. Some clones are missing from TCRdb's copy, which holds only in-frame ones; the method was immunoSEQ multiplex PCR. Seen here are 200,000 to 250,000 clones, about 70% observed once, and the top ten hold about 3%. This TCR came from a man in his forties in good health and CMV-seropositive. Sequenced material: PBMCs. The chain has TRBV7-9 and TRBJ1-1; D possibly corresponds to TRBD1 (5 bases). The CDR3 DNA reads TGTGCCAGCAGCTTTAGCGGGGGAGAGGCTTTCTTT. As protein: CASSFSGGEAFF.